This T cell receptor (beta chain) was profiled in a study of neoadjuvant anti-PD-1 for oral cavity cancer. Study background: Patients without progression received a fourth nivolumab dose around day 43, then surgical resection on days 50-56. Study-level points and caveats: After neoadjuvant nivolumab, PBMC T cell clonality was significantly higher in non-responders than responders.

The CDR3 consists of 15 residues. The V end lost 4 bases, the J end lost 4 bases, and 16 bases lay between the germline ends. About this clone: Antigen: not known.

Assay used: immunoSEQ multiplex PCR; TCRdb lists only in-frame clones, some missing. This sample has under 10,000 clones, with around 75% found just once. This sample's time point: after neoadjuvant nivolumab, at surgical resection. The sample was PBMCs, taken after nivolumab (anti-PD-1) treatment. This clonotype was obtained from a person between 40 and 80 years old with oral cavity squamous cell carcinoma. The V gene is TRBV23-1, the J gene TRBJ1-1; D might be TRBD1 (5 bases). TRBV23-1 is assigned to the ORF class and has an uncertain function. The CDR3 region is CASSPLGGSGTEAFF. CDR3 DNA: TGCGCCAGCAGTCCCCTTGGGGGGTCTGGCACTGAAGCTTTCTTT.